This T cell receptor (beta chain) was captured in a study of T cells in narcolepsy. Overall study: Patients with NT1 or NT2 and healthy control donors were enrolled.

CDR1 MNHEY and CDR2 SVGAGI come from the germline V gene. The CDR3 totals 13 residues. V lost 0 bases to trimming and J lost 13 bases, with 12 bases between them. General observations from the study: Autoreactive clonotypes reportedly recurred in blood of same and different patients, not controls. Comparing one patient's CSF and blood CD4+ clonotypes highlighted HCRT- and TRIB2-specific autoreactive clonotypes. No autoreactive T cell clone sequences appeared in some memory CD4+ repertoires.

A note on this clone: The antigen is unknown.

TCRdb's table, derived via immunoSEQ multiplex PCR, lists solely in-frame clones and lacks some. The table lists 25,000 to 35,000 clones, roughly 90% of them singletons, with 1.2% in the top ten. This rearrangement joins TRBV6-5 to TRBJ1-4; no definite D call. The TCR was taken from a human donor with narcolepsy. Sequencing was carried out using CD45RA- memory CD4+ T cells from PBMCs. In DNA form, the CDR3 reads TGTGCCAGCAGTTACTCGGCGGACCGAGGACTGTTTTTT. This gives the protein CASSYSADRGLFF.